Only a few counts were recorded for the clone carrying this T cell receptor (beta chain). This CDR3 fails to terminate in the conserved phenylalanine or tryptophan, so it likely reflects a read error. Library preparation (for TCRbeta) was performed with unique molecular identifiers. One entry per CDR3 protein results from TCRdb running MiXCR on the PCR reads. Of approximately 390,000 distinct CDR3 sequences in the sample, about a tenth were seen once. The data were taken from a study of T-cell reconstitution after alpha-beta-depleted transplantation in children. This specimen consisted of PBMCs from the stem cell graft donor, obtained from the stem cell graft. This clonotype was obtained from a human donor who donated a stem cell graft to a child with acute myeloid leukemia.

CDR3 nucleotide sequence: TGCAGTGCCGCCTTAACAGGGGGCCCCAACGAGCAGTACTCC. Translation gives CSAALTGGPNEQYS. The chain carries TRBV20-1 and TRBJ2-7, with TRBD1 matching 9 bases. The CDR3 length is 14 residues. J gave up 5 bases and V 6 bases, and 11 bases lay outside the gene matches. Germline V gene sequence: CDR1 DFQATT, CDR2 SNEGSKA (reference sequence).